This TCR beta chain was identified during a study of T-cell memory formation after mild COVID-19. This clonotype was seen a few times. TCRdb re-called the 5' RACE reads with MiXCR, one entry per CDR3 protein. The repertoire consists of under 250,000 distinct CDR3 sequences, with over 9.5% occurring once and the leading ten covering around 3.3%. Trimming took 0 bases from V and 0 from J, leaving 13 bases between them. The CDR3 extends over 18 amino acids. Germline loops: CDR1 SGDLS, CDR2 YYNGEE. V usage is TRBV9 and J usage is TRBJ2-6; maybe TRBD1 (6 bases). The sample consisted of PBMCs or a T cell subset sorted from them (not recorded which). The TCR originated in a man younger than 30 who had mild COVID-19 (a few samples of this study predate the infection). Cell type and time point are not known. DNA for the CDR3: TGTGCCAGCAGCGTAGGCCCTGACAGGTTCTCTGGGGCCAACGTCCTGACTTTC. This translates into CASSVGPDRFSGANVLTF.